This T cell receptor beta chain was sequenced for a study of tumor-infiltrating lymphocytes in primary liver carcinoma. Findings and caveats of the study: Relative to blood, tumors carried a significantly larger fraction of the repertoire in their top 250 clones (p = 0.039).

Points on this clonotype: Antigen specificity is unknown. The CDR3 does not end in the conserved phenylalanine or tryptophan, so this is likely a read error.

The investigators made TCR beta cDNA from approximately 500 ng total RNA, using a constant-region primer. Sequencing libraries for TCR beta derived from three nested multiplex PCR rounds that used slightly modified ARM-PCR. TRBV1-TRBV30 forward and Cbeta reverse primers drove the first two roughly 11-cycle rounds. TCRdb reprocessed the multiplex PCR reads with MiXCR, giving one entry per CDR3 protein. This table holds under 200,000 distinct CDR3 sequences, around 85% found once. Co-extraction yielded RNA and DNA from approximately 20-30 mg of unsorted bulk tissue. V lost 5 bases and J lost 4, with 6 bases in between. The CDR3 length is 11 residues. Germline assignment: CDR1 GTSNPN and CDR2 SVGIG (reference sequence).

This receptor was obtained from a man in his forties with primary liver carcinoma and hepatitis B virus infection. The J gene is TRBJ2-1, the V gene TRBV30, with unresolved D. Sequences were obtained from tumor tissue from primary liver carcinoma. CDR3 coding DNA: TGTGCCTGGGTAGAATACAATGAGCAGTTCCTC. It codes for CAWVEYNEQFL.